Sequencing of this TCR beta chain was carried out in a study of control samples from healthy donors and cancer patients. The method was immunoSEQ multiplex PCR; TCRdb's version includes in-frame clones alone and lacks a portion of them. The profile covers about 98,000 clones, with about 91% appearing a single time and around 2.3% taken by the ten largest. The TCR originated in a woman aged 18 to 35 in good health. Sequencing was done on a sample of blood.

The chain's CDR3 is CASSRDRAALAKNIQYF. CDR3 nucleotides: TGTGCCAGCAGCCGAGACAGGGCGGCACTAGCCAAAAACATTCAGTACTTC. V and J are TRBV6-6 and TRBJ2-4; TRBD1 matches at 7 bases. CDR3 size: 17 residues. V dropped 6 bases and J dropped 0; count of bases not matched to a gene: 11. CDR1 is MNHNY and CDR2 is SVGAGI in the germline V gene (reference sequence).